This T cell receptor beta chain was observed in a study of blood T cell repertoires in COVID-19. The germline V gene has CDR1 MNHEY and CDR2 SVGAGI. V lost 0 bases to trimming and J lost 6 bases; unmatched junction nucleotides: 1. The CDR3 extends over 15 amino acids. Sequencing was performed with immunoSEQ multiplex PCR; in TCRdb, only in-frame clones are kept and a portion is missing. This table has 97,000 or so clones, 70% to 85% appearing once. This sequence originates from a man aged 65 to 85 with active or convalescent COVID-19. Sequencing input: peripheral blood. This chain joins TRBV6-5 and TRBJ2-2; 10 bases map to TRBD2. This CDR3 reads CASSYSSGGPGELFF. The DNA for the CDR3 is TGTGCCAGCAGTTACTCTAGCGGGGGGCCCGGGGAGCTGTTTTTT.